Below, 14 T cell receptor beta chains from the same sample are listed, as sequenced in a study of T cells in Graves' hyperthyroidism and ophthalmopathy. TCR beta CDR3 sequences were amplified from RNA transcripts. Primed by the HTBI set, a first-round RT-PCR was run on the TCR CDR3. A single record per CDR3 protein comes from TCRdb applying MiXCR to the multiplex PCR reads. Of approximately 710,000 distinct CDR3 sequences listed, 17% are singletons. The sample taken for sequencing was blood. The origin of the receptors is a man aged 45-65 years with Graves' hyperthyroidism.

The chain has TRBV27 and TRBJ1-2, with TRBD1 identical over 7 bases. V lost 4 bases to trimming and J lost 7 bases; unmatched junction nucleotides: 9. The CDR3 is 14 residues long. Germline assignment: CDR1 MNHEY and CDR2 SMNVEV (reference sequence). The CDR3 protein is CASSSNDRAGGYTF. CDR3 DNA sequence: TGTGCCAGCAGTTCCAACGACAGGGCCGGTGGCTACACCTTC.

This clonotype was detected ten times or more. The V gene is TRBV7-6, the J gene TRBJ2-2; 8 bases line up with TRBD2. This CDR3 is built from 16 residues. The ends lost 3 bases at V and 2 bases at J; junction bases unmatched: 5. Per the germline V gene, CDR1 is SGHVS and CDR2 is FNYEAQ. CDR3 coding DNA: TGTGCCAGCAGCTTTAAAGCGGGAGCTAACACCGGGGAGCTGTTTTTT. This translates into CASSFKAGANTGELFF.

This clonotype appeared many times. This chain uses TRBV24-1 with TRBJ2-5; the D gene is possibly TRBD1 (6 bases). Germline lookup yields CDR1 KGHDR and CDR2 SFDVKD. CDR3 length: 14 amino acids. Trimming took off 3 bases at V and 2 bases at J, with 9 bases between the two ends. The CDR3 nucleotides are TGTGCCACCAGTGATCGGACAGTACAAGAGACCCAGTACTTC. Protein sequence: CATSDRTVQETQYF.

This clonotype has a count of ten or more. The rearrangement joins TRBV28 to TRBJ2-7, with no clear D. The CDR3 length is 14 residues. CDR1 is MDHEN, CDR2 SYDVKM, per germline. Trimming removed 5 bases from V and 0 bases from J, with 11 bases in between. As DNA, the CDR3 is TGTGCCAGCAGTGAAAGGGAAAGCTCCTACGAGCAGTACTTC. It is translated as CASSERESSYEQYF.

This clonotype was counted many times. The chain carries TRBV27 and TRBJ2-2; 12 bases agree with TRBD2. Germline loops: CDR1 MNHEY, CDR2 SMNVEV (reference sequence). With 6 bases clipped from V and 6 bases from J, the junction kept 5 bases outside the gene matches. The CDR3 is 15 amino acids. CDR3 bases: TGTGCCAGCAGCCTAGCGGGAGGGAGCCCCGGGGAGCTGTTTTTT. Translated, it gives CASSLAGGSPGELFF.

This clonotype was detected ten times or more. The rearrangement uses TRBV6-1 and TRBJ2-7; 14 bases are a match to TRBD2. The CDR3 sequence is 17 residues long. The junction had 4 bases not matched to a gene; V was cut back by 1 base and J by 2 bases. The germline V gene encodes CDR1 MNHNS and CDR2 SASEGT. CDR3 amino acids: CASSEGLAGGFPYEQYF. The CDR3 region has the DNA TGTGCCAGCAGTGAAGGACTAGCGGGAGGGTTCCCCTACGAGCAGTACTTC.

The CDR3 here is CASSLLALTAETQYF. The CDR3 DNA reads TGCGCCAGCAGCCTTTTGGCGTTAACAGCGGAGACCCAGTACTTC. The chain joins TRBV4-1 to TRBJ2-5, with D unresolved. Germline V gives CDR1 MGHRA, CDR2 YSYEKL. The CDR3 sequence is 15 residues long. Deletions cut 4 bases from V and 5 bases from J, with 17 bases between.

This clonotype was observed at least ten times. This chain uses TRBV29-1 with TRBJ2-7, with D perhaps matching TRBD2 (5 bases). The CDR3 spans 12 residues. Germline CDR1 reads SQVTM; CDR2 reads ANQGSEA. The ends were cut back, 5 bases at V and 2 bases at J, with 10 bases in the middle. CDR3 coding DNA: TGCAGCGTTAGTGGGAGAACCTACGAGCAGTACTTC. This encodes CSVSGRTYEQYF.

This clonotype was observed at least ten times. J is TRBJ2-7 and V is TRBV11-2; 8 positions agree with TRBD2. The CDR3 spans 13 residues. Germline assignment: CDR1 SGHAT and CDR2 FQNNGV. The V and J ends lost 7 bases and 5 bases, in that order; junction bases with no gene match: 7. The CDR3 DNA follows: TGTGCCAGCAAAATCGGGGGGGCCCACGAGCAGTACTTC. Its translation: CASKIGGAHEQYF.

The chain has TRBV28 and TRBJ1-2; 8 bases align to TRBD1. The CDR3 spans 14 residues. Trimming at V came to 5 bases and at J to 4 bases, leaving 6 bases not matched to a gene. Germline CDR1 MDHEN, CDR2 SYDVKM. CDR3 nucleotide sequence: TGTGCCAGCAGTCGCAGGGGGCAGGGCTATGGCTACACCTTC. Residues: CASSRRGQGYGYTF.

This clonotype was observed a few times. V and J are TRBV19 and TRBJ2-7, with 9 bases that match TRBD1. V gave up 3 bases and J gave up 4 bases; unmatched junction bases: 7. The CDR3 has 15 amino acids. In germline, CDR1 is LNHDA, CDR2 SQIVND (reference sequence). For the CDR3, the DNA is TGTGCCAGTAGTATCTGGGGACAGGGTAAATACGAGCAGTACTTC. Translation: CASSIWGQGKYEQYF.

This clonotype was detected a few times. The chain has TRBV7-9 and TRBJ2-1; D is perhaps TRBD2 (6 bases). The CDR3 extends over 15 amino acids. CDR1 is SEHNR and CDR2 is FQNEAQ in the germline V gene (reference sequence). V was cut by 8 bases and J by 4 bases, with 18 bases left in between. CDR3 sequence (DNA): TGTGCCAGCTCCTCGTGGGCGGGATCATACAATGAGCAGTTCTTC. Protein product: CASSSWAGSYNEQFF. Full variable domain (outside the CDR3, taken from reference TRBV7-9 and TRBJ2-1): DTGVSQNPRHKITKRGQNVTFRCDPISEHNRLYWYRQTLGQGPEFLTYFQNEAQLEKSRLLSDRFSAERPKGSFSTLEIQRTEQGDSAMYLCASSSWAGSYNEQFFGPGTRLTVL.

The CDR3 is CASSQEVPGNNQPQHF. In DNA, the CDR3 is TGCGCCAGCAGCCAAGAGGTACCGGGGAACAATCAGCCCCAGCATTTT. V and J are TRBV4-1 and TRBJ1-5; the D is unclear. CDR3 length: 16 residues. In germline, CDR1 is MGHRA, CDR2 YSYEKL. V was trimmed by 0 bases and J by 3 bases, leaving 12 bases between them.

In its sample, this clonotype was seen a few times. This chain connects TRBV5-1 to TRBJ2-3; no reliable D call. This CDR3 spans 11 amino acids. Germline values: CDR1 SGHRS, CDR2 YFSETQ. Trimming left V 3 bases short and J 5 bases short, with 4 bases between. The DNA of the CDR3 is TGCGCCAGCAGCTACCAAGATACGCAGTATTTT. Translation: CASSYQDTQYF.